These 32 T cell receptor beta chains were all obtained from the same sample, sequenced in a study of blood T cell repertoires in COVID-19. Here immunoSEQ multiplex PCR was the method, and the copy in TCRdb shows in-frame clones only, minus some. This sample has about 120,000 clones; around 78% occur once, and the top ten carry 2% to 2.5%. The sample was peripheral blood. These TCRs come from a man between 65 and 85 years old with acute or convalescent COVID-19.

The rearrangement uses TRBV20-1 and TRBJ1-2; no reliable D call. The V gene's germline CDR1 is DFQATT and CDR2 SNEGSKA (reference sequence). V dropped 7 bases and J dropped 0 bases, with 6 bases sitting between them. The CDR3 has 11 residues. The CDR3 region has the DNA TGCAGTGTCAGGACTAACTATGGCTACACCTTC. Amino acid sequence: CSVRTNYGYTF.

DNA of the CDR3: TGTGCCAGCAGTTACCCCCTTGGGGGGGGGACCACAGATACGCAGTATTTT. Residues: CASSYPLGGGTTDTQYF. The chain recombines TRBV6-2 or TRBV6-3 with TRBJ2-3; the match to TRBD2 covers 7 bases. CDR3 length equals 17 residues. Germline CDR1 reads MNHEY; CDR2 reads SVGEGT. The trim removed 2 bases at V and 2 bases at J, leaving 10 bases unmatched.

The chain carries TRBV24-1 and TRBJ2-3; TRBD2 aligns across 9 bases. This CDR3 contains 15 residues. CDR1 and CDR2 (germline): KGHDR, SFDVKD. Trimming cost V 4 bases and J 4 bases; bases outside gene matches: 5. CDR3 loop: CATSEFLAGSDTQYF. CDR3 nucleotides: TGTGCCACCAGTGAGTTCCTAGCGGGGTCAGATACGCAGTATTTT.

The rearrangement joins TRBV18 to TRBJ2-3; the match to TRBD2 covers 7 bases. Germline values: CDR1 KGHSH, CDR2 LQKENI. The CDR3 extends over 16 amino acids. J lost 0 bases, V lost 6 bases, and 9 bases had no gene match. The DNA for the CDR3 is TGTGCCAGCTCTCCCCTAGCGGCCCCTAGCACAGATACGCAGTATTTT. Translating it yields CASSPLAAPSTDTQYF. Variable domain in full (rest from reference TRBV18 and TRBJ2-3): NAGVMQNPRHLVRRRGQEARLRCSPMKGHSHVYWYRQLPEEGLKFMVYLQKENIIDESGMPKERFSAEFPKEGPSILRIQQVVRGDSAAYFCASSPLAAPSTDTQYFGPGTRLTVL.

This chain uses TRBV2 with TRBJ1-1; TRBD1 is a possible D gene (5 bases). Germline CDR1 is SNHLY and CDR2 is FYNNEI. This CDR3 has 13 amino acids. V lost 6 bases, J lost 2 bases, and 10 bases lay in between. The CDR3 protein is CASSIDRNTEAFF. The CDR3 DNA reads TGTGCCAGCAGCATTGACAGAAACACTGAAGCTTTCTTT.

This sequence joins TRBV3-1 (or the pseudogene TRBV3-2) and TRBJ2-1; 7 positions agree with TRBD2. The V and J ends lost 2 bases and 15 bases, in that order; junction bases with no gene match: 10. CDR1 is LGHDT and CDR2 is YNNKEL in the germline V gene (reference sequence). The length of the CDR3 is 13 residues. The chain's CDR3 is CASSQLGTMSAFF. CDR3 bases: TGTGCCAGCAGCCAACTAGGGACTATGAGCGCGTTCTTC.

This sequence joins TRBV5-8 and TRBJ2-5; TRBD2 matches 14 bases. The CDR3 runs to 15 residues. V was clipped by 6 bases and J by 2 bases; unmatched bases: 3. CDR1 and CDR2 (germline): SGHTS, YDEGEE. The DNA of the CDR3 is TGTGCCAGCAACGGACTAGCGGGGGGACAAGAGACCCAGTACTTC. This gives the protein CASNGLAGGQETQYF. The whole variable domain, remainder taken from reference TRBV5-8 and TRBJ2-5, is EAGVTQSPTHLIKTRGQQATLRCSPISGHTSVYWYQQALGLGLQFLLWYDEGEERNRGNFPPRFSGRQFPNYSSELNVNALELEDSALYLCASNGLAGGQETQYFGPGTRLLVL.

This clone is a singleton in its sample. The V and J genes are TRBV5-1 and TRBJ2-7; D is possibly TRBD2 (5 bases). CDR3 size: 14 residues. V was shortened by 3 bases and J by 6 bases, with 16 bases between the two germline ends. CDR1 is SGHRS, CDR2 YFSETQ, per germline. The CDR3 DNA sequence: TGCGCCAGCAGCTCCGGGCTTTCGGGAAGCGAGCAGTACTTC. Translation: CASSSGLSGSEQYF.

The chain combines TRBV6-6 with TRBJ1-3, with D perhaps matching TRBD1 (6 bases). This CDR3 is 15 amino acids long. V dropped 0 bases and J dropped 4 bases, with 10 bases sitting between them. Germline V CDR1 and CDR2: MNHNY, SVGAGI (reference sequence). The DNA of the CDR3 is TGTGCCAGCAGTTACTCGAACCAGGGGGGAAACACCATATATTTT. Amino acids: CASSYSNQGGNTIYF.

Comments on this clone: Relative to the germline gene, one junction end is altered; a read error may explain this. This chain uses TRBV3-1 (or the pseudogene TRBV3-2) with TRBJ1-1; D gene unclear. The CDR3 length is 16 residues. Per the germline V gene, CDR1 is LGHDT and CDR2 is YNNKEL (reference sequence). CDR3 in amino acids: CASSQGLTRYDTEAFF. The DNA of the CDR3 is TGTGCCAGTAGCCAAGGGTTAACCAGATATGACACTGAAGCTTTCTTT.

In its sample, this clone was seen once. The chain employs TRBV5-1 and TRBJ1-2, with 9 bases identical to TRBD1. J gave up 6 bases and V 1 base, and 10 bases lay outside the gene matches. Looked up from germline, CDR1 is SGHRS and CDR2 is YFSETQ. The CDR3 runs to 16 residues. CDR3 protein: CASSLSPQGARDGYTF. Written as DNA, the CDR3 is TGCGCCAGCAGCTTGTCGCCACAGGGGGCGCGAGATGGCTACACCTTC.

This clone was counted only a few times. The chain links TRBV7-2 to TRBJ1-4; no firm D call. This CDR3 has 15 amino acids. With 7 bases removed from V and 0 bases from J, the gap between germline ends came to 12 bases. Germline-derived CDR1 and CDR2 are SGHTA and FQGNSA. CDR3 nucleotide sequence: TGTGCCAGCACCGAGCATGCAACAACTAATGAAAAACTGTTTTTT. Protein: CASTEHATTNEKLFF.

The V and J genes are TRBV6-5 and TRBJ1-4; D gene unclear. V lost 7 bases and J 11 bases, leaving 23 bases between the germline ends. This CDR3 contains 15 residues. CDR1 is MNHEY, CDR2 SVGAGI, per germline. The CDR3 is CASTLRLTGREKLFF. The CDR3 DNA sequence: TGTGCCAGCACCCTGAGATTAACGGGGAGGGAGAAACTGTTTTTT.

In nucleotides, the CDR3 is TGTGCCAGCAGCTTAGGGGGGGACAGGGGAGGCACACCCCTCCACTTT. This encodes CASSLGGDRGGTPLHF. This chain links TRBV7-9 with TRBJ1-6; TRBD1 aligns across 10 bases. Germline V gene sequence: CDR1 SEHNR, CDR2 FQNEAQ (reference sequence). This CDR3 is 16 amino acids long. J lost 11 bases, V lost 1 base, and 8 bases had no gene match.

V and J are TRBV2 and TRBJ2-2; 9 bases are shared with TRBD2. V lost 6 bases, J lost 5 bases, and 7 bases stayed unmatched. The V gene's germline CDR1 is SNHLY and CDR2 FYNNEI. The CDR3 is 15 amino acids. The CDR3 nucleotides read TGTGCCAGCAGGAATAGCGGGGGTGGGACCGGGGAGCTGTTTTTT. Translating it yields CASRNSGGGTGELFF.

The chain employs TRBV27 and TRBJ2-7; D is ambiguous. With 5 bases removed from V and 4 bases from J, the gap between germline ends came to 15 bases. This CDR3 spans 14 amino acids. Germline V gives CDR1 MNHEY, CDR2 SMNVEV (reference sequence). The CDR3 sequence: CASSRRLRDYEQYF. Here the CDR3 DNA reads TGTGCCAGCAGTCGCCGACTCAGAGATTACGAGCAGTACTTC.

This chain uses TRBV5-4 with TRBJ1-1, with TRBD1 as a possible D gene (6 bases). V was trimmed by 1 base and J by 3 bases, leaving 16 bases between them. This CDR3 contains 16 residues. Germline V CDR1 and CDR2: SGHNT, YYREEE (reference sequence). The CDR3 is CASSLTPGQYYTEAFF. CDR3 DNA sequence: TGTGCCAGCAGCTTGACCCCCGGACAGTATTACACTGAAGCTTTCTTT. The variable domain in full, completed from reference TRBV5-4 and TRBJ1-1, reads ETGVTQSPTHLIKTRGQQVTLRCSSQSGHNTVSWYQQALGQGPQFIFQYYREEENGRGNFPPRFSGLQFPNYSSELNVNALELDDSALYLCASSLTPGQYYTEAFFGQGTRLTVV.

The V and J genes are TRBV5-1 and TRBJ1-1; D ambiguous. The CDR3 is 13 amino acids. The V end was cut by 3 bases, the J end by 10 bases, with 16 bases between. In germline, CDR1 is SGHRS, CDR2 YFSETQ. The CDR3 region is CASSSGPQAGAFF. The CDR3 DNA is TGCGCCAGCAGCTCCGGGCCCCAGGCGGGAGCTTTCTTT.

CDR3 loop: CATSLLGYNSPLHF. CDR3 sequence (DNA): TGTGCCACATCACTATTGGGTTACAATTCACCCCTCCACTTT. V usage is TRBV6-5 and J usage is TRBJ1-6; D call uncertain. In germline, CDR1 is MNHEY, CDR2 SVGAGI. V was clipped by 10 bases and J by 7 bases, with 17 bases between them. This CDR3 has 14 residues.

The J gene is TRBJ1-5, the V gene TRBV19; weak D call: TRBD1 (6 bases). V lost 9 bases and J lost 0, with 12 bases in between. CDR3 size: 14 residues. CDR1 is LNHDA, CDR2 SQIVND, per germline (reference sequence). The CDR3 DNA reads TGTGCCAGCCACAGGGTCACTAGCAATCAGCCCCAGCATTTT. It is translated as CASHRVTSNQPQHF.

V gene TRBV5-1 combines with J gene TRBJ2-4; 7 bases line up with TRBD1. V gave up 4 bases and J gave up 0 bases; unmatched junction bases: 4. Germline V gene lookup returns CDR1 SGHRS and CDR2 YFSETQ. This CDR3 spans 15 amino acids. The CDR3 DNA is TGCGCCAGCAGCCCGGGGACAGCAGCCAAAAACATTCAGTACTTC. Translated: CASSPGTAAKNIQYF.

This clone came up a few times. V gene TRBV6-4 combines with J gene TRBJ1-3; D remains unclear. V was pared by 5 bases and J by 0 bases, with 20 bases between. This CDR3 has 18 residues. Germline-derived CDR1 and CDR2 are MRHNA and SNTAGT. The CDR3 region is CASSMDQIGKGSGNTIYF. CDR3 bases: TGTGCCAGCAGTATGGACCAAATCGGGAAAGGCTCTGGAAACACCATATATTTT.

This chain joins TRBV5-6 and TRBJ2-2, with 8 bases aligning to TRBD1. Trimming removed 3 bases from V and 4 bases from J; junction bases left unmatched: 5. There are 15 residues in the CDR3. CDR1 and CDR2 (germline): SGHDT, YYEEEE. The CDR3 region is CASSYRDRSTGELFF. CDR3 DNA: TGTGCCAGCAGCTACCGGGACAGGAGCACCGGGGAGCTGTTTTTT.

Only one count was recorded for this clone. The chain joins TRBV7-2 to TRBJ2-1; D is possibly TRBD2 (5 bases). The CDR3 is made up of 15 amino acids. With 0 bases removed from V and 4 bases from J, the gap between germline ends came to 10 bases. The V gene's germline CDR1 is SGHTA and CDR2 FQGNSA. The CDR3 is CASSLAWRVYNEQFF. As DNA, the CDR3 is TGTGCCAGCAGCTTAGCGTGGCGGGTGTACAATGAGCAGTTCTTC.

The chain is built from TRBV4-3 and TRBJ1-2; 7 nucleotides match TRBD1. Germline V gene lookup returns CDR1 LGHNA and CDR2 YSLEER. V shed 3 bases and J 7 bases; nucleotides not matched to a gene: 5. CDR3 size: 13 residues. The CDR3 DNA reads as TGCGCCAGCAGCCAGACAGGGCCGGGTGGCTACACCTTC. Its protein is CASSQTGPGGYTF.

In DNA, the CDR3 is TGCGCCAGCAGCCAAGATCTAGCGACAGCGTACTATGGCTACACCTTC. Encoded protein: CASSQDLATAYYGYTF. The chain links TRBV4-3 to TRBJ1-2; a weak D match, TRBD1 (5 bases). V shed 0 bases and J shed 3 bases, with 14 bases lying between them. Germline V gene data show CDR1 as LGHNA and CDR2 as YSLEER. The CDR3 runs 16 residues.

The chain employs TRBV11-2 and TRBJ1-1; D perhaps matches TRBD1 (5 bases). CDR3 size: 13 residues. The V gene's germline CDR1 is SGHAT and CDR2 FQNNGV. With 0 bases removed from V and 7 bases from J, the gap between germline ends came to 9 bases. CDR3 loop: CASSLDRVNEAFF. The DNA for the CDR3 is TGTGCCAGCAGCTTAGACAGGGTTAATGAAGCTTTCTTT.

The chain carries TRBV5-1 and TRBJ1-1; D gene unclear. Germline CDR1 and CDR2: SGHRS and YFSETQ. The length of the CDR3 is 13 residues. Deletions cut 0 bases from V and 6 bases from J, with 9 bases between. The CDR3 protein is CASSLALPAEAFF. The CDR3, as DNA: TGCGCCAGCAGCTTGGCCCTCCCGGCTGAAGCTTTCTTT.

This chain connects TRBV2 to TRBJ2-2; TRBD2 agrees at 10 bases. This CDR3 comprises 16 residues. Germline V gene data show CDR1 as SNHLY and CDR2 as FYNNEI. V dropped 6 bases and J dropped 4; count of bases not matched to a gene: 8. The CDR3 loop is CASRPWTSGPTGELFF. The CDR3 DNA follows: TGTGCCAGCAGGCCATGGACTAGCGGCCCCACCGGGGAGCTGTTTTTT.

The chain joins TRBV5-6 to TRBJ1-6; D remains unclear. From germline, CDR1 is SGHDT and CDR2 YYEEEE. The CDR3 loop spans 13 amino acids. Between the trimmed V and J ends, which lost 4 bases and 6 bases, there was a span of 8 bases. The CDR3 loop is CASSREGNSPLHF. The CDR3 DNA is TGTGCCAGCAGCAGGGAGGGTAATTCACCCCTCCACTTT.

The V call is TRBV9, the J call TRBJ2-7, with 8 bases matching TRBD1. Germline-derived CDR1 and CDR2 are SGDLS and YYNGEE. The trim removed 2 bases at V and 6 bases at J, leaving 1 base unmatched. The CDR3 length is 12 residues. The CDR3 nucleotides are TGTGCCAGCAGCGTTACAGGGGGCGAGCAGTACTTC. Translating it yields CASSVTGGEQYF.

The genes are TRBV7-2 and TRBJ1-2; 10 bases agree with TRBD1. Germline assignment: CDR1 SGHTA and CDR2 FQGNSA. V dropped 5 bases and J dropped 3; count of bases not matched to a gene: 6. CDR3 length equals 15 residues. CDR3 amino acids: CASSSTGTGDYGYTF. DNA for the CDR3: TGTGCCAGCAGCAGTACCGGGACAGGGGACTATGGCTACACCTTC.